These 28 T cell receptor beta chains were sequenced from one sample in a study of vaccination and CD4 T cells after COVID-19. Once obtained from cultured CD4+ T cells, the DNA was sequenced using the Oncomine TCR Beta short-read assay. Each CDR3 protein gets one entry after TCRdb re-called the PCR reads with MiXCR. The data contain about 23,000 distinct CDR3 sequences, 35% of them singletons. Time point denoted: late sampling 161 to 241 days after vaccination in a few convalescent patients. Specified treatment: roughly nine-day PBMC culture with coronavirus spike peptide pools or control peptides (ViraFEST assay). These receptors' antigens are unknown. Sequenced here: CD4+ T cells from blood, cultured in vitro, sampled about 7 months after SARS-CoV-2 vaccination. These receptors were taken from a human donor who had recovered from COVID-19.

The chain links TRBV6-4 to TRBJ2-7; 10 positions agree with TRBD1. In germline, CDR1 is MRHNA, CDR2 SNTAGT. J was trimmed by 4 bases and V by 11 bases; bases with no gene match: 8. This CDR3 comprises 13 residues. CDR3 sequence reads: CAGEGQGKYEQYF. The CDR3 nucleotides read TGTGCCGGAGAGGGACAGGGGAAATACGAGCAGTACTTC.

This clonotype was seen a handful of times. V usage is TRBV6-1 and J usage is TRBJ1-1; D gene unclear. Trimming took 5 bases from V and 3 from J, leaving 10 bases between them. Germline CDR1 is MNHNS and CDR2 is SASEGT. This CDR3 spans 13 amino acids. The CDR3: CASSPGRYTEAFF. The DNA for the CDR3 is TGTGCCAGCAGTCCGGGCAGATACACTGAAGCTTTCTTT.

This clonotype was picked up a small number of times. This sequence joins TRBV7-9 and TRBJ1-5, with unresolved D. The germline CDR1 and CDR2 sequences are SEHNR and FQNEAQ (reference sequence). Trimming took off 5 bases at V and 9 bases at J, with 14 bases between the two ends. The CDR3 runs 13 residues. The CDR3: CASSSFSGLPQHF. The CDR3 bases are TGTGCCAGCAGCAGCTTTTCGGGTCTGCCCCAGCATTTT.

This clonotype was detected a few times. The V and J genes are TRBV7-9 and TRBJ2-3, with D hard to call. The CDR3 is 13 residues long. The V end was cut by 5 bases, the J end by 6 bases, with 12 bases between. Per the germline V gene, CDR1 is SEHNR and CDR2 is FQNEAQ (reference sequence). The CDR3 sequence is CASSVGRADTQYF. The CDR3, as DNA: TGTGCCAGCAGCGTCGGACGCGCCGATACGCAGTATTTT.

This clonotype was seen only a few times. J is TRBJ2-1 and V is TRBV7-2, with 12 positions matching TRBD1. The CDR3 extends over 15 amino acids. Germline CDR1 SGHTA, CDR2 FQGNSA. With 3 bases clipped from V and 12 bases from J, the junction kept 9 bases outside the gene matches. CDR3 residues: CASSLAGTGGVRQFF. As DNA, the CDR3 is TGTGCCAGCAGCTTGGCCGGGACAGGGGGCGTGAGGCAGTTCTTC.

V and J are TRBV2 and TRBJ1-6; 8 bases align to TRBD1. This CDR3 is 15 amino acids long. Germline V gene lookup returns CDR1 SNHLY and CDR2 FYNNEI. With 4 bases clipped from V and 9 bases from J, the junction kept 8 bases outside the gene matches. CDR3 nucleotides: TGTGCCAGCAGTGTGAACACAGGGGGAGTTTCACCCCTCCACTTT. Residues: CASSVNTGGVSPLHF.

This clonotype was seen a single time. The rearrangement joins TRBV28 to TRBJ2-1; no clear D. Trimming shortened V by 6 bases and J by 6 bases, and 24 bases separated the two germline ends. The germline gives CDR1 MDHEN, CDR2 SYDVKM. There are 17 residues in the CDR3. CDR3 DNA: TGTGCCAGCAGCCCAAACCCTCTCTTGGGTCTTGGCAATGAGCAGTTCTTC. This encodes CASSPNPLLGLGNEQFF. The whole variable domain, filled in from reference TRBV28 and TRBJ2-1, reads DVKVTQSSRYLVKRTGEKVFLECVQDMDHENMFWYRQDPGLGLRLIYFSYDVKMKEKGDIPEGYSVSREKKERFSLILESASTNQTSMYLCASSPNPLLGLGNEQFFGPGTRLTVL.

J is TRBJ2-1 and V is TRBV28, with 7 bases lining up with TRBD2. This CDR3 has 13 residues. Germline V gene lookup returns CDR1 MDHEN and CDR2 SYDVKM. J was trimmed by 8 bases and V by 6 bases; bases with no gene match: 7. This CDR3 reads CASSLRTSDEQFF. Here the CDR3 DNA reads TGTGCCAGCAGCCTGAGGACTAGTGATGAGCAGTTCTTC.

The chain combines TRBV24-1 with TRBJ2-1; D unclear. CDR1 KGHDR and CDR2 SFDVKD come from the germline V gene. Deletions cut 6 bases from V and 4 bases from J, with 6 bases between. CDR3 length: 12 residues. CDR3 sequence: CATSMGYNEQFF. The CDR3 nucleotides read TGTGCCACCAGTATGGGTTACAATGAGCAGTTCTTC.

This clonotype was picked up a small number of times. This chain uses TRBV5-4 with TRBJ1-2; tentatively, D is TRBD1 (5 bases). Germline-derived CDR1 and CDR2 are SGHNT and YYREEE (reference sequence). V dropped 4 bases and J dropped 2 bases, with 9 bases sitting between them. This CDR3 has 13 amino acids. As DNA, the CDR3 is TGTGCCAGCAGCCCCGGGGGGAACTATGGCTACACCTTC. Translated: CASSPGGNYGYTF.

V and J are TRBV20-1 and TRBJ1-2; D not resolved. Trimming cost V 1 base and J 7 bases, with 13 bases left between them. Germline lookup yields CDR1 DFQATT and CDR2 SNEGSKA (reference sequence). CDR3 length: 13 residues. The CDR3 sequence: CSARALPMGGYTF. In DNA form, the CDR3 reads TGCAGTGCTAGAGCCCTCCCAATGGGTGGCTACACCTTC.

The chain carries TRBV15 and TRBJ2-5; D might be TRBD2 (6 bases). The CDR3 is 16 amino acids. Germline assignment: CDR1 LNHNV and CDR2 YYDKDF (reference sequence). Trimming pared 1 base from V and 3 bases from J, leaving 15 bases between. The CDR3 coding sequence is TGTGCCACCAGCAGAGTCGGGGGAGGAGACGAAGAGACCCAGTACTTC. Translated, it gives CATSRVGGGDEETQYF.

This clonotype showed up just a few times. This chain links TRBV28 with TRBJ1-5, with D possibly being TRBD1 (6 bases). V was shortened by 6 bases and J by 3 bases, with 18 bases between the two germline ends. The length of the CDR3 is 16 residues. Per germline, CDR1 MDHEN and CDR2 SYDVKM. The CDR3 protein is CASSPRGQGYNQPQHF. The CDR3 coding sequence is TGTGCCAGCAGCCCGCGGGGGCAGGGTTACAATCAGCCCCAGCATTTT.

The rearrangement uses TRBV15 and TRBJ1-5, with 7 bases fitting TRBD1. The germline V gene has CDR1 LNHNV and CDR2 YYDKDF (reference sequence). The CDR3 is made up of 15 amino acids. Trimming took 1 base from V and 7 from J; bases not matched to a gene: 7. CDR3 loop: CATSRVSRTGQPQHF. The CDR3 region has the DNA TGTGCCACCAGCAGAGTATCCCGGACAGGACAGCCCCAGCATTTT.

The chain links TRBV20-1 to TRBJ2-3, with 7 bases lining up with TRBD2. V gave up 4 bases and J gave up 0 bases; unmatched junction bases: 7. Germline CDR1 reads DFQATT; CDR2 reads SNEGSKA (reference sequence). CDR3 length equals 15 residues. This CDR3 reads CSATIAGLSTDTQYF. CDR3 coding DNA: TGCAGTGCTACCATAGCGGGTCTTAGCACAGATACGCAGTATTTT.

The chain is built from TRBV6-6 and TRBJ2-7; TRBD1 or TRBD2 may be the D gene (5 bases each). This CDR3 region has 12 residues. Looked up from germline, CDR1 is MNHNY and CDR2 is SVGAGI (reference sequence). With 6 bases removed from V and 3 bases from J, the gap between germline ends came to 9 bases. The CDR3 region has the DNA TGTGCCAGCAGCCGAGGGGACTACGAGCAGTACTTC. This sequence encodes CASSRGDYEQYF.

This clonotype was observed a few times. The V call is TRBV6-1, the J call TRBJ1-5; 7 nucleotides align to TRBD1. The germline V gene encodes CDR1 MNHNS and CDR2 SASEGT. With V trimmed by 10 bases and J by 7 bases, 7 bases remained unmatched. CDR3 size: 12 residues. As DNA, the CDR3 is TGTGCCACCGACAGGGATGGCCAGCCCCAGCATTTT. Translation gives CATDRDGQPQHF.

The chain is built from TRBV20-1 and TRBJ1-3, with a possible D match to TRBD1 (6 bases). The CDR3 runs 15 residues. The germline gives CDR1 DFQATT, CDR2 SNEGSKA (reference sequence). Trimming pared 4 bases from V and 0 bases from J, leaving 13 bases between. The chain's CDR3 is CSANGQLSSGNTIYF. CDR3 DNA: TGCAGTGCTAACGGACAGCTTAGCTCTGGAAACACCATATATTTT.

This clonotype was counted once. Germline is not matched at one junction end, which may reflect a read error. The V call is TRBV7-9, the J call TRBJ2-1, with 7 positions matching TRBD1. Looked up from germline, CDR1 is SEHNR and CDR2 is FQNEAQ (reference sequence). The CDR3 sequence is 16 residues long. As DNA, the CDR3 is TGTGCCAGCAGCATAGCCGGGACAGTGCTTCACAATGAGCAGTTCTTC. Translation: CASSIAGTVLHNEQFF.

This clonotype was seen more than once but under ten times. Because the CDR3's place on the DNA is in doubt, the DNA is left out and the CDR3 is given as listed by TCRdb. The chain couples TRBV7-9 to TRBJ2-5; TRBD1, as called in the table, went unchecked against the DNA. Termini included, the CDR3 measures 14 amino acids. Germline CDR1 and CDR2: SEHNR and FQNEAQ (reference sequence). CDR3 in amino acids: CASSSSPLSETQYF.

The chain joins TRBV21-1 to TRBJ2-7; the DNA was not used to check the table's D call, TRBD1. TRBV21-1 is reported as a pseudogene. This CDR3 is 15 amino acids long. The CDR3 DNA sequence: TGTGCCAGCAGCGATAAACCGGGGGAGCAAGACGAGCAGTACTTC. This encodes CASSDKPGEQDEQYF.

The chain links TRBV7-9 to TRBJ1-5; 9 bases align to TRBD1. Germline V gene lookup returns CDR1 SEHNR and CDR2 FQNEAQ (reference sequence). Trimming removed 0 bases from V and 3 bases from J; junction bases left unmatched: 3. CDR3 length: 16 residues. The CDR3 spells CASSLAGTGSNQPQHF. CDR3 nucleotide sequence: TGTGCCAGCAGCTTAGCCGGGACAGGGTCCAATCAGCCCCAGCATTTT.

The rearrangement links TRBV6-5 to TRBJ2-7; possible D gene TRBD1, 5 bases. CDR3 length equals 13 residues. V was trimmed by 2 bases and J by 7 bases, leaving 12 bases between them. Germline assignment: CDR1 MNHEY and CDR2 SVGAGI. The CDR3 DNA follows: TGTGCCAGCAGTTACCCAGGGTTGGGGGAGCAGTACTTC. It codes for CASSYPGLGEQYF.

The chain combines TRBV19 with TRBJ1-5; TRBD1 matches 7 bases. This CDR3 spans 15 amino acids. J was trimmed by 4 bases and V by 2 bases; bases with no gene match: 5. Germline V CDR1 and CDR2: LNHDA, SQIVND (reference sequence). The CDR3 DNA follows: TGTGCCAGTAGTATATCGACAGGGAGGAATCAGCCCCAGCATTTT. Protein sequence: CASSISTGRNQPQHF.

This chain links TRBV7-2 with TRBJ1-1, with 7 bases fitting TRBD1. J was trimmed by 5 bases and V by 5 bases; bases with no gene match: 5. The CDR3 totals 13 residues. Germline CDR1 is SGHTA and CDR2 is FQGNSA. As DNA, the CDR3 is TGTGCCAGCAGCCCGACAGGGCGTACTGAAGCTTTCTTT. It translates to CASSPTGRTEAFF.

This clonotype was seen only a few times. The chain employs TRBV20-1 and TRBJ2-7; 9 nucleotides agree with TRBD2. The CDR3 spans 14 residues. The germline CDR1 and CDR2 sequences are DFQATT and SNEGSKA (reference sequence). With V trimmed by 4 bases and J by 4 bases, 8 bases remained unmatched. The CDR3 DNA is TGCAGTGCTATAGGGGGGCTAGCGGGATACGAGCAGTACTTC. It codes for CSAIGGLAGYEQYF.

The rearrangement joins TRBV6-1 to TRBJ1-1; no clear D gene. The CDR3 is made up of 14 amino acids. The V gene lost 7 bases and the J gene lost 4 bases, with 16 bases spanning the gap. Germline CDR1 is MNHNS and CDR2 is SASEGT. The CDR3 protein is CASTKIRLGTEAFF. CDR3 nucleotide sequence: TGTGCCAGCACCAAGATCAGGTTGGGCACTGAAGCTTTCTTT.

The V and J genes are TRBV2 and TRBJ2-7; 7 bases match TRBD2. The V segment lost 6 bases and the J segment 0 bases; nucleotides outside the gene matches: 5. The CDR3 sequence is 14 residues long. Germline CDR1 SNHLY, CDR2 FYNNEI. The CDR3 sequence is CASRGWGGSYEQYF. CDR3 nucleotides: TGTGCCAGCAGGGGGTGGGGGGGCTCCTACGAGCAGTACTTC.